These T cell receptor beta chains were read from a single sample in a study of shared clonotypes between healthy human individuals. The repertoire was sequenced with immunoSEQ multiplex PCR; TCRdb's copy has only in-frame clones and lacks some. Here the sample spans 750,000 to 1,000,000 clones, over 90% being singletons. Material for sequencing was naive CD8+ T cells sorted from blood. Receptors were obtained from a man aged 25 to 45 in good health. CDR3s include the opening cysteine and the closing phenylalanine or tryptophan. D genes are given only for firm matches. Rows may omit the clone size; those that give it use once, few, many or a size class.

d_call	v_call	j_call	clone_size	cdr3_nt	cdr3_aa
TRBD1	TRBV29-1	TRBJ2-7	-	TGCAGCGTTGATGTAGGACAGGCCTTAACCTACGAGCAGTACTTC	CSVDVGQALTYEQYF
TRBD1	TRBV28	TRBJ2-7	once	TGTGCCAGCAGTTATACAGGGGACGAGCAGTACTTC	CASSYTGDEQYF
TRBD2	TRBV30	TRBJ2-1	-	TGTGCCTGGAGCGTCGGACTAGCGGGAGGGAATGAGCAGTTCTTC	CAWSVGLAGGNEQFF
-	TRBV15	TRBJ1-5	-	TGTGCCACCAGCGGCGGGGGTAATAGCAATCAGCCCCAGCATTTT	CATSGGGNSNQPQHF
-	TRBV19	TRBJ2-2	-	TGTGCCAGTAGTCCACGGGACTTTTTCACCGGGGAGCTGTTTTTT	CASSPRDFFTGELFF
-	TRBV27	TRBJ1-5	-	TGTGCCAGCAGTTTTGGGCGGGTAAATCAGCCCCAGCATTTT	CASSFGRVNQPQHF
-	TRBV5-4	TRBJ2-1	-	TGTGCCAGCACCCTGGGGGACGGGAGATACAATGAGCAGTTCTTC	CASTLGDGRYNEQFF
TRBD1	TRBV28	TRBJ2-7	-	TGTGCCAGCAGCACCCCCGGGACAGGGACCTACGAGCAGTACTTC	CASSTPGTGTYEQYF
TRBD2	TRBV7-9	TRBJ2-7	-	TGTGCCAGCAGCATCGCAGATAGCGGGAGGGCCAACGAGCAGTACTTC	CASSIADSGRANEQYF
TRBD1	TRBV28	TRBJ1-1	-	TGTGCCAGCAGTCCCCCAGGGGGCGTAAGAACTGAAGCTTTCTTT	CASSPPGGVRTEAFF
-	TRBV13	TRBJ2-7	-	TGTGCCAGCAGCCCACCGGGCCCCCGGCACGAGCAGTACTTC	CASSPPGPRHEQYF
TRBD1	TRBV2	TRBJ2-7	-	TGTGCCAGCAGTGATTCTAGGACAGGGGGCATCTACGAGCAGTACTTC	CASSDSRTGGIYEQYF
-	TRBV2	TRBJ1-5	-	TGTGCCAGCAGTGTGTACGTAGACAGGTCCGATCAGCCCCAGCATTTT	CASSVYVDRSDQPQHF
TRBD2	TRBV29-1	TRBJ2-5	-	TGCAGCGTGGACCTGGGACTAGCGGGAGGGGAAGAGACCCAGTACTTC	CSVDLGLAGGEETQYF
-	TRBV30	TRBJ1-5	-	TGTGCCTGGAGTGTAGGGCAGGGAGAAGATCAGCCCCAGCATTTT	CAWSVGQGEDQPQHF
TRBD1	TRBV13	TRBJ1-1	-	TGTGCCAGCACCCCTGGCAGGGGGCGGACTGAAGCTTTCTTT	CASTPGRGRTEAFF
-	TRBV27	TRBJ2-2	-	TGTGCCAGCAGTTTATACACCGGGGAGCTGTTTTTT	CASSLYTGELFF
-	TRBV14	TRBJ2-7	-	TGTGCCAGCAGCCCTTTCCGTGGAGAGCAGTACTTC	CASSPFRGEQYF
-	TRBV28	TRBJ1-5	-	TGTGCCAGCAGTTCAAATCGCCTAAGTGAGGTTTGGCAGCCCCAGCATTTT	CASSSNRLSEVWQPQHF
-	TRBV7-8	TRBJ2-7	-	TGTGCCAGCCTTGGGACCGGGGGAGCCTACGAGCAGTACTTC	CASLGTGGAYEQYF
-	TRBV18	TRBJ2-3	once	TGTGCCAGCTCACCTAGCGTGGCAGGGTCAGATACGCAGTATTTT	CASSPSVAGSDTQYF
-	TRBV30	TRBJ1-3	-	TGTGCCTGGAGTGAGGGGTCCGGAAACACCATATATTTT	CAWSEGSGNTIYF
-	TRBV9	TRBJ2-3	-	TGTGCCAGCAGCCCGGCTAGGGGGGGAAGGACAGATACGCAGTATTTT	CASSPARGGRTDTQYF
-	TRBV19	TRBJ2-1	-	TGTGCCAGTTCCGATCTGGGGAATGAGCAGTTCTTC	CASSDLGNEQFF
-	TRBV13	TRBJ2-2	-	TGTGCCAGCAGCCGCCCTTCGGACACCGGGGAGCTGTTTTTT	CASSRPSDTGELFF
TRBD2	TRBV5-6	TRBJ2-5	-	TGTGCCAGCAGCTTAAGTGTAGGGCGGGAGGAGACCCAGTACTTC	CASSLSVGREETQYF
TRBD1	TRBV19	TRBJ1-5	-	TGTGCCAGTACCGACGGACAGGGCGAAGATCAGCCCCAGCATTTT	CASTDGQGEDQPQHF
-	TRBV7-9	TRBJ1-4	-	TGTGCCAGCAGCCCCGAGGGGGGCTCTAATGAAAAACTGTTTTTT	CASSPEGGSNEKLFF
TRBD1	TRBV5-8	TRBJ2-1	-	TGTGCCAGCAGCGTAACCGGGACAGGGGGTCTATACAATGAGCAGTTCTTC	CASSVTGTGGLYNEQFF
-	TRBV4-1	TRBJ2-1	few	TGCGCCAGCAGCCAATTGGTACCAGACGTGAGCTCCTACAATGAGCAGTTCTTC	CASSQLVPDVSSYNEQFF
-	TRBV4-3	TRBJ1-2	-	TGCGCCAGCAGCCAAGTACGACGCGGGGGCTACACCTTC	CASSQVRRGGYTF
-	TRBV5-6	TRBJ2-1	-	TGTGCCAGCAGCTTGTTCCATGAGCAGTTCTTC	CASSLFHEQFF
TRBD2	TRBV27	TRBJ2-3	-	TGTGCCAGCAGTTTCGGACTAGCGGGAGGGCCAAGCGATACGCAGTATTTT	CASSFGLAGGPSDTQYF
-	TRBV15	TRBJ2-1	-	TGTGCCACCAGCAGAGTCCCTCCTTATGATGACTCGCCCTACAATGAGCAGTTCTTC	CATSRVPPYDDSPYNEQFF
TRBD2	TRBV10-3	TRBJ2-1	-	TGTGCCATCAGTGGACTAGCGGGGAGATCCTACAATGAGCAGTTCTTC	CAISGLAGRSYNEQFF
TRBD1	TRBV19	TRBJ1-2	-	TGTGCCAGTAGTACCCTTAGGACAGGGTGGGTTGGCTACACCTTC	CASSTLRTGWVGYTF
TRBD2	TRBV7-9	TRBJ2-2	-	TGTGCCAGCAGCCCCACTAGCGGGAGGGCAATCGGGGAGCTGTTTTTT	CASSPTSGRAIGELFF
TRBD1	TRBV29-1	TRBJ2-7	-	TGCAGCGTACAGGGGCGTCTATACGAGCAGTACTTC	CSVQGRLYEQYF
-	TRBV7-9	TRBJ2-5	-	TGTTCTAGCGCGGGCAATACGGAGACCCAGTACTTC	CSSAGNTETQYF
TRBD1	TRBV18	TRBJ2-3	few	TGTGCCAGCTCACCACCGGGACAGGATCTCGATACGCAGTATTTT	CASSPPGQDLDTQYF
-	TRBV27	TRBJ2-2	-	TGTGCCAGCAGTCCCCATTTTTCAGGCGCAACCGGGGAGCTGTTTTTT	CASSPHFSGATGELFF